This T cell receptor beta chain stems from a study of blood T cell repertoires in COVID-19. Profiled with immunoSEQ multiplex PCR; TCRdb holds only in-frame clones, not every one. The sample contains roughly 76,000 clones, approximately 90% of which appear only once. The sequenced material came from peripheral blood. This receptor was identified in a man aged 25-45 years with acute or convalescent COVID-19.

CDR3: CASRGLGGNEQFF. Written as DNA, the CDR3 is TGTGCCAGCAGAGGACTGGGCGGCAATGAGCAGTTCTTC. The chain employs TRBV6-5 and TRBJ2-1; weak D call: TRBD2 (5 bases). V lost 6 bases to trimming and J lost 6 bases, with 12 bases between them. This CDR3 has 13 residues. Germline V lookup: CDR1 MNHEY, CDR2 SVGAGI.